This entry features one TCR beta chain sequence. Libraries were prepared by immunoSEQ multiplex PCR; TCRdb keeps only in-frame clonotypes and omits some of them. The sample shows about 170,000 clones, 70% to 90% of them seen only once. This record belongs to a study of blood T cell repertoires in COVID-19. Study details: Collection of acute and convalescent COVID-19 samples took place in the United States, Italy and Spain. From T cells, B-cell-depleted T cells, or PBMCs came the material, which was cDNA or gDNA.

Recruited during active infection, patients (from Seattle) were subsequently followed longitudinally. Trimming shortened V by 6 bases and J by 1 base, and 12 bases separated the two germline ends. The germline V gene has CDR1 LGHDT and CDR2 YNNKEL (reference sequence). This CDR3 region has 14 residues. This clonotype was obtained from a woman of 80 years or more with COVID-19, enrolled during active disease. The sample was peripheral blood. This chain connects TRBV3-1 (or the pseudogene TRBV3-2) to TRBJ1-2; TRBD1 is a possible D gene (6 bases). The CDR3 DNA follows: TGTGCCAGCAGTTCAAAGGGGGTTAACTATGGCTACACCTTC. Translating it yields CASSSKGVNYGYTF.